This entry lists 12 T cell receptor beta chains sequenced from one sample in a study of Ad26.COV2.S vaccination and SARS-CoV-2 variants. Produced via immunoSEQ multiplex PCR; TCRdb's table is partial and in-frame only. The sample lists roughly 700,000 clones; 80% to 90% were seen once. Documented treatment: 19 received Ad26.COV2.S at low or high dose, single or two shots; roughly five received placebo; per-sample allocation not given. Samples came from day 63 after the first vaccine or placebo injection. Specimen: peripheral blood, collected in a trial of Ad26.COV2.S vaccine versus placebo. The source of these receptors is a person between 18 and 65 years old who received the Ad26.COV2.S COVID-19 vaccine or a placebo.

Regarding this clone: One end of the junction does not line up with germline, which may come from a read error. The CDR3 loop reads CASSYSRDRGLRIF. Here the CDR3 DNA reads TGTGCCAGCAGTTACTCCCGGGACAGGGGGCTTCGGATCTTC. This sequence joins TRBV6-5 and TRBJ2-1; 12 positions agree with TRBD1. This CDR3 has 14 amino acids. In germline, CDR1 is MNHEY, CDR2 SVGAGI.

The chain has TRBV5-8 and TRBJ2-3; no clear D. Germline V gene data show CDR1 as SGHTS and CDR2 as YDEGEE. V was shortened by 0 bases and J by 8 bases, with 16 bases between the two germline ends. CDR3 size: 15 residues. The CDR3 coding sequence is TGTGCCAGCAGCTTGGTTGACCCGCGCTACGGTACGCAGTATTTT. It yields the protein CASSLVDPRYGTQYF.

About this clone: The same CDR3 can be traced to other DNA sequences in this sample. The chain uses TRBV24-1 and TRBJ2-3; 10 nucleotides match TRBD1. The V segment lost 4 bases and the J segment 3 bases; nucleotides outside the gene matches: 3. CDR1 is KGHDR and CDR2 is SFDVKD in the germline V gene. The CDR3 length is 15 residues. The CDR3 DNA reads as TGTGCCACCAGTGACCTGGGACAGGGGACAGATACGCAGTATTTT. This encodes CATSDLGQGTDTQYF.

Only a few counts were recorded for this clone. The rearrangement uses TRBV5-6 and TRBJ2-1; 8 nucleotides agree with TRBD1. Germline V gene data show CDR1 as SGHDT and CDR2 as YYEEEE. V lost 4 bases, J lost 1 base, and 7 bases stayed unmatched. The CDR3 loop spans 16 amino acids. The CDR3 nucleotides read TGTGCCAGCAGCCGAAACAGGGGGAAGTCCTACAATGAGCAGTTCTTC. This sequence encodes CASSRNRGKSYNEQFF.

This rearrangement joins TRBV29-1 to TRBJ1-2, with 9 bases matching TRBD1. Trimming removed 5 bases from V and 8 bases from J; junction bases left unmatched: 9. Germline CDR1 SQVTM, CDR2 ANQGSEA. The CDR3 loop spans 13 amino acids. The CDR3 reads CSVTEDRGYGYTF. The CDR3 DNA is TGCAGCGTTACCGAGGACAGGGGCTACGGCTACACCTTC.

This clone was seen a few times. The chain uses TRBV7-9 and TRBJ1-1; D possibly corresponds to TRBD1 (5 bases). V lost 5 bases, J lost 6 bases, and 19 bases lay in between. The CDR3 runs to 15 residues. Germline V lookup: CDR1 SEHNR, CDR2 FQNEAQ (reference sequence). The CDR3 spells CASSPTGREWPEAFF. CDR3 coding DNA: TGTGCCAGCAGCCCTACCGGCAGGGAATGGCCTGAAGCTTTCTTT.

The J gene is TRBJ2-1, the V gene TRBV19; D ambiguous. The CDR3 consists of 18 residues. V was shortened by 3 bases and J by 0 bases, with 18 bases between the two germline ends. Germline CDR1 and CDR2: LNHDA and SQIVND (reference sequence). CDR3 sequence: CASSIPEWQGRSYNEQFF. The CDR3 bases are TGTGCCAGTAGTATTCCGGAATGGCAAGGACGCTCCTACAATGAGCAGTTCTTC. Using reference TRBV19 and TRBJ2-1 for the parts outside the CDR3, the full variable domain is DGGITQSPKYLFRKEGQNVTLSCEQNLNHDAMYWYRQDPGQGLRLIYYSQIVNDFQKGDIAEGYSVSREKKESFPLTVTSAQKNPTAFYLCASSIPEWQGRSYNEQFFGPGTRLTVL.

The chain links TRBV27 to TRBJ1-5; possible D gene TRBD1, 5 bases. Germline-derived CDR1 and CDR2 are MNHEY and SMNVEV (reference sequence). Trimming took off 2 bases at V and 3 bases at J, with 11 bases between the two ends. The CDR3 is 15 residues long. The CDR3 loop is CASSLEGTNNQPQHF. CDR3 coding DNA: TGTGCCAGCAGTTTAGAAGGGACTAACAATCAGCCCCAGCATTTT.

J is TRBJ2-1 and V is TRBV7-9; perhaps TRBD1 as D (5 bases). This CDR3 contains 15 residues. Trimming stripped 5 bases from V and 2 bases from J, with 13 bases between. Germline V gives CDR1 SEHNR, CDR2 FQNEAQ (reference sequence). CDR3 loop: CASSPPGIPYNEQFF. The CDR3 DNA sequence: TGTGCCAGCAGCCCGCCAGGGATCCCCTACAATGAGCAGTTCTTC. Using reference TRBV7-9 and TRBJ2-1 for the parts outside the CDR3, the full variable domain is DTGVSQNPRHKITKRGQNVTFRCDPISEHNRLYWYRQTLGQGPEFLTYFQNEAQLEKSRLLSDRFSAERPKGSFSTLEIQRTEQGDSAMYLCASSPPGIPYNEQFFGPGTRLTVL.

The rearrangement uses TRBV6-5 and TRBJ2-1; 9 positions agree with TRBD1. There are 15 residues in the CDR3. From germline, CDR1 is MNHEY and CDR2 SVGAGI. Trimming took 7 bases from V and 4 from J; bases not matched to a gene: 8. CDR3 DNA: TGTGCCAGCACCTTACAGGGGGCTGGGTACAATGAGCAGTTCTTC. This gives the protein CASTLQGAGYNEQFF.

The chain employs TRBV27 and TRBJ2-1, with 9 bases that match TRBD2. CDR3 length equals 14 residues. With V trimmed by 2 bases and J by 10 bases, 6 bases remained unmatched. Germline lookup yields CDR1 MNHEY and CDR2 SMNVEV (reference sequence). CDR3 DNA: TGTGCCAGCAGTTTAGCGGGAGGGCCAGGCGAGCAGTTCTTC. Translating it yields CASSLAGGPGEQFF.

This rearrangement joins TRBV29-1 to TRBJ1-1; TRBD1 is a possible D gene (5 bases). This CDR3 is built from 11 residues. The V and J ends lost 4 bases and 8 bases respectively, with 11 bases between them. Germline V lookup: CDR1 SQVTM, CDR2 ANQGSEA. The CDR3 nucleotides read TGCAGCGTTGCAGGGTACTCCGAAGCTTTCTTT. Its protein product is CSVAGYSEAFF.